This TCR beta chain appears in the sequencing data of a study of post-analysis software for immune sequencing data. The authors incorporated unique molecular identifiers into the TCR beta cDNA libraries. TCRdb called the PCR reads again in MiXCR, with one record for every CDR3 protein. The data hold about 560,000 distinct CDR3 sequences, with 40% to 50% observed a single time. A single count supports this clonotype. Antigen specificity is unknown. Study-wide findings and caveats: Multiple sclerosis was associated with a significant reduction in normalized Chao1 diversity relative to controls. Among roughly five TRBV segments more frequent in patients than controls were TRBV5-6, TRBV5-1 and TRBV20-1.

With 4 bases removed from V and 12 bases from J, the gap between germline ends came to 20 bases. The CDR3 contains 13 residues. Germline assignment: CDR1 SGHRS and CDR2 YFSETQ. The sequencing input was blood. The gene calls are TRBV5-1 and TRBJ2-7; no reliable D call. The sequence was obtained from a girl between 5 and 17 years old with multiple sclerosis. In DNA form, the CDR3 reads TGCGCCAGCAGCCCCGACGGTCAAGAGACCCGGTACTTC. This encodes CASSPDGQETRYF.